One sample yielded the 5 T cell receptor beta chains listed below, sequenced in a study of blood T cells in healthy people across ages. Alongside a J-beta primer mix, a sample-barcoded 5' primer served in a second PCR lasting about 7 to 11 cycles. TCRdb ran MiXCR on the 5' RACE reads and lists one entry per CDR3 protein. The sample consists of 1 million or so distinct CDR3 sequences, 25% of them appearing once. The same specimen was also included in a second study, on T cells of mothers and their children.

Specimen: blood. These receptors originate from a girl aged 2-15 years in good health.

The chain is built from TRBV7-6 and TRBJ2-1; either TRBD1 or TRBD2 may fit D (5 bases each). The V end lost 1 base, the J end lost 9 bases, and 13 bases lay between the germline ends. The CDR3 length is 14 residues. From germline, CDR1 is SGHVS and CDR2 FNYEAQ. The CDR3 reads CASSLGGSSTEQFF. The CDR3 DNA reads TGTGCCAGCAGCTTAGGGGGGAGTAGTACTGAGCAGTTCTTC.

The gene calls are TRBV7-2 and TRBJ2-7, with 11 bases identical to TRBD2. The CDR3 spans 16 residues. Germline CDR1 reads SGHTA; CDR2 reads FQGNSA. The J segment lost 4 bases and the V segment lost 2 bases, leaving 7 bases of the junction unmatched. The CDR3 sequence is CASSLLFGTSGYEQYF. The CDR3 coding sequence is TGTGCCAGCAGCTTATTGTTTGGGACTAGCGGATACGAGCAGTACTTC.

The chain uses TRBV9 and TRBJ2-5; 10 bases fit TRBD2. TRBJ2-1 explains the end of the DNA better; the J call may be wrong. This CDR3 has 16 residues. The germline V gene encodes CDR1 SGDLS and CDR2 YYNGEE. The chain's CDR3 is CASSVGLAGAVDEQFF. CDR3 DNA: TGTGCCAGCAGCGTAGGTCTAGCGGGAGCGGTTGATGAGCAGTTCTTC.

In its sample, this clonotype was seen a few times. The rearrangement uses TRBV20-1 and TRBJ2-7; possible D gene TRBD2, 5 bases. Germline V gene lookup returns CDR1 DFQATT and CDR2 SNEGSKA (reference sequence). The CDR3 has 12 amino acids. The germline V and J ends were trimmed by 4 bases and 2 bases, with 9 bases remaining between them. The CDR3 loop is CSAKGGPYEQYF. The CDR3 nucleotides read TGCAGTGCTAAGGGCGGGCCCTACGAGCAGTACTTC.

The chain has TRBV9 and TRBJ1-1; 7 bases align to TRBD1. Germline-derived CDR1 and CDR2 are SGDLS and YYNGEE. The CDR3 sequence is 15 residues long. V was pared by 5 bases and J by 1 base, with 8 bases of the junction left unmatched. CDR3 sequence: CASRQTGATNTEAFF. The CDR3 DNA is TGTGCCAGCAGACAAACAGGGGCGACGAACACTGAAGCTTTCTTT.